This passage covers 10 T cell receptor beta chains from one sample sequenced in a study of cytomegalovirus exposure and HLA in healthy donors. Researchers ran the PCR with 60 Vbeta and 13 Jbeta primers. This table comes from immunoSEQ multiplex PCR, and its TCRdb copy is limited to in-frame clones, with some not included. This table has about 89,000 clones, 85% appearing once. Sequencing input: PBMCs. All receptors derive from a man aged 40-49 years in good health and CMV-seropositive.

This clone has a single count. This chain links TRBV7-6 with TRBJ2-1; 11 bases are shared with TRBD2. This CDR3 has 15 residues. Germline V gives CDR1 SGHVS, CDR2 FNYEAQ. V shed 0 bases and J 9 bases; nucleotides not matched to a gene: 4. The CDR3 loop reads CASSLASGGASEQFF. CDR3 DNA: TGTGCCAGCAGCTTAGCTAGCGGGGGGGCCAGTGAGCAGTTCTTC. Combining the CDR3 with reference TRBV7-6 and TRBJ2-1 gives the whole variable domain GAGVSQSPRYKVTKRGQDVALRCDPISGHVSLYWYRQALGQGPEFLTYFNYEAQQDKSGLPNDRFSAERPEGSISTLTIQRTEQRDSAMYRCASSLASGGASEQFFGPGTRLTVL.

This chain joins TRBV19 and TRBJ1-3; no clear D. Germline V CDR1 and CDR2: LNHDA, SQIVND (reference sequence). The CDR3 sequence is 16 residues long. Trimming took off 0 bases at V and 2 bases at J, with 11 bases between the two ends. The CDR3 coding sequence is TGTGCCAGTAGTATAGAGGGAGGACGGACTGGAAACACCATATATTTT. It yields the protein CASSIEGGRTGNTIYF. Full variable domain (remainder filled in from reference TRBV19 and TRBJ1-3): DGGITQSPKYLFRKEGQNVTLSCEQNLNHDAMYWYRQDPGQGLRLIYYSQIVNDFQKGDIAEGYSVSREKKESFPLTVTSAQKNPTAFYLCASSIEGGRTGNTIYFGEGSWLTVV.

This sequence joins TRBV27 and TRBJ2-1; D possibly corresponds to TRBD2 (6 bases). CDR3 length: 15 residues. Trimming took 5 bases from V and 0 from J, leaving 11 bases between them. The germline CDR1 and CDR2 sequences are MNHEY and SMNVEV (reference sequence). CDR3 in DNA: TGTGCCAGCAGTCCCCTGGGGGGCTCCTACAATGAGCAGTTCTTC. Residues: CASSPLGGSYNEQFF.

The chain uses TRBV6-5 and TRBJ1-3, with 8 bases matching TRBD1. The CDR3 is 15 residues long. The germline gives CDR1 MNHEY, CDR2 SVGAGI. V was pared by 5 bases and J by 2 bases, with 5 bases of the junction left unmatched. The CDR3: CASSADRVAGNTIYF. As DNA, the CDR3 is TGTGCCAGCAGTGCGGACAGGGTAGCTGGAAACACCATATATTTT.

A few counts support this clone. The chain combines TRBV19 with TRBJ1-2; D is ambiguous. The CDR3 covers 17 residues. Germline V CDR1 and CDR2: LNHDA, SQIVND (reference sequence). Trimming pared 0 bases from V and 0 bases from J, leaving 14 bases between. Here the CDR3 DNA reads TGTGCCAGTAGTATAGACCCCCGGGGTCGAGCTAACTATGGCTACACCTTC. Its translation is CASSIDPRGRANYGYTF.

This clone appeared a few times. Written as DNA, the CDR3 is TGTGCCAGCAGCCCAAGAGTTAGCGGGGGGAACAATGAGCAGTTCTTC. Translated: CASSPRVSGGNNEQFF. This chain joins TRBV9 and TRBJ2-1; TRBD2 aligns across 10 bases. Trimming removed 4 bases from V and 5 bases from J; junction bases left unmatched: 9. This CDR3 is built from 16 residues. Germline V gives CDR1 SGDLS, CDR2 YYNGEE.

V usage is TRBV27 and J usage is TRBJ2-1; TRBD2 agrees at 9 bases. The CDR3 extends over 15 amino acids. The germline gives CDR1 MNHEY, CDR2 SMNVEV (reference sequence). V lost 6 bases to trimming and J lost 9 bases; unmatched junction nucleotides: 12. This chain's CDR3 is CASRNGGSGGFEQFF. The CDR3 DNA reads TGTGCCAGCAGAAACGGGGGGAGCGGGGGGTTTGAGCAGTTCTTC.

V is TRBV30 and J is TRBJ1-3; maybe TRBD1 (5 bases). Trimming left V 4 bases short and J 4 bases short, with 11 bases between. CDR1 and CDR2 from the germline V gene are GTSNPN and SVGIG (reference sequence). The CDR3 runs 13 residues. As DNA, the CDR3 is TGTGCCTGGACAGGGTTGTTGGGAAACACCATATATTTT. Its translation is CAWTGLLGNTIYF.

CDR3 sequence reads: CASQKRTGTTGEQYF. CDR3 nucleotides: TGTGCCAGCCAGAAGCGGACAGGTACAACGGGGGAGCAGTACTTC. This chain joins TRBV6-5 and TRBJ2-7; TRBD1 matches at 7 bases. This CDR3 comprises 15 residues. CDR1 MNHEY and CDR2 SVGAGI come from the germline V gene. J lost 7 bases, V lost 8 bases, and 17 bases had no gene match.

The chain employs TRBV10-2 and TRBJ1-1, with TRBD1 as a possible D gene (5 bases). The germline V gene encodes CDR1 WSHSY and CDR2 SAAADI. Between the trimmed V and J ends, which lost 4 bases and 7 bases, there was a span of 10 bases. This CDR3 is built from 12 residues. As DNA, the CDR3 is TGCGCCAGCAGTGTTGGGGCTGGTGAAGCTTTCTTT. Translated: CASSVGAGEAFF.